Below, 19 T cell receptor beta chains from the same sample are listed, as sequenced in a study of blood T cell repertoires in COVID-19. Sequenced by immunoSEQ multiplex PCR; TCRdb stores in-frame clones only, minus some. Among approximately 200,000 clones listed, 80% to 85% were seen once. The specimen was peripheral blood. Receptors originate from a woman aged 25-40 years who had recovered from COVID-19.

The rearrangement uses TRBV5-5 and TRBJ2-5, with TRBD2 matching over 7 bases. The CDR3 is made up of 14 amino acids. V shed 4 bases and J 5 bases; nucleotides not matched to a gene: 8. Germline-derived CDR1 and CDR2 are SGHKS and YYEKEE (reference sequence). The CDR3 region has the DNA TGTGCCAGCAGCCCTCAAGCGGGGTCGGAGACCCAGTACTTC. Its protein product is CASSPQAGSETQYF.

The chain employs TRBV7-6 and TRBJ2-7, with 11 bases matching TRBD1. The germline V gene has CDR1 SGHVS and CDR2 FNYEAQ. J gave up 4 bases and V 5 bases, and 4 bases lay outside the gene matches. The CDR3 runs 14 residues. The CDR3, as DNA: TGTGCCAGCAGCGCCGGGGACAGGGGGTACGAGCAGTACTTC. Translated, it gives CASSAGDRGYEQYF. Combining the CDR3 with reference TRBV7-6 and TRBJ2-7 gives the whole variable domain GAGVSQSPRYKVTKRGQDVALRCDPISGHVSLYWYRQALGQGPEFLTYFNYEAQQDKSGLPNDRFSAERPEGSISTLTIQRTEQRDSAMYRCASSAGDRGYEQYFGPGTRLTVT.

V usage is TRBV6-5 and J usage is TRBJ2-7, with TRBD1 matching over 8 bases. V was clipped by 7 bases and J by 6 bases; unmatched bases: 2. The CDR3 is 11 amino acids. In germline, CDR1 is MNHEY, CDR2 SVGAGI. The CDR3, as DNA: TGTGCCAGCAATCAGGGGGCCGAGCAGTACTTC. Translating it yields CASNQGAEQYF.

This clone appeared once. This rearrangement joins TRBV20-1 to TRBJ2-2; the D gene is possibly TRBD1 (6 bases). The V gene lost 3 bases and the J gene lost 2 bases, with 10 bases spanning the gap. CDR3 size: 14 residues. CDR1 and CDR2 from the germline V gene are DFQATT and SNEGSKA (reference sequence). The CDR3, as DNA: TGCAGTGCTAGTACAGGGCAAAACACCGGGGAGCTGTTTTTT. It is translated as CSASTGQNTGELFF.

The rearrangement joins TRBV30 to TRBJ2-1, with TRBD1 identical over 10 bases. Germline V gene data show CDR1 as GTSNPN and CDR2 as SVGIG (reference sequence). With V trimmed by 6 bases and J by 9 bases, 8 bases remained unmatched. The CDR3 is 13 residues long. The CDR3 DNA is TGTGCCTGCTCTGACAGGGGGCGCGGTGAGCAGTTCTTC. Protein product: CACSDRGRGEQFF.

The rearrangement links TRBV15 to TRBJ2-7; 10 nucleotides align to TRBD1. The CDR3 is made up of 16 amino acids. J lost 3 bases, V lost 2 bases, and 7 bases had no gene match. Germline CDR1 reads LNHNV; CDR2 reads YYDKDF (reference sequence). Here the CDR3 reads CATSRPRQGAFYEQYF. CDR3 DNA sequence: TGTGCCACCAGCAGACCACGACAGGGGGCTTTCTACGAGCAGTACTTC.

The chain couples TRBV5-1 to TRBJ2-1, with D possibly TRBD2 on 6 matching bases. Germline CDR1 is SGHRS and CDR2 is YFSETQ. This CDR3 region has 12 residues. V lost 4 bases to trimming and J lost 8 bases, with 10 bases between them. CDR3 loop: CASSGPGDEQFF. In DNA form, the CDR3 reads TGCGCCAGCAGCGGACCGGGGGATGAGCAGTTCTTC.

In DNA form, the CDR3 reads TGCGCCAGCAGTCCGACAGCGGGACTAGCCGTCAGTGAGCAGTTCTTC. Translation gives CASSPTAGLAVSEQFF. The V call is TRBV5-1, the J call TRBJ2-1; 9 bases align to TRBD2. Germline CDR1 is SGHRS and CDR2 is YFSETQ. Losses at the gene ends were 5 bases for V and 9 bases for J; bases not matched to a gene: 15. The CDR3 contains 16 residues.

The CDR3 bases are TGTGCCAGCAGCCCCACCAGGGTGTGGGGCTACACCTTC. This codes for CASSPTRVWGYTF. The chain has TRBV7-9 and TRBJ1-2; perhaps TRBD1 as D (5 bases). V lost 5 bases, J lost 8 bases, and 15 bases lay in between. Germline-derived CDR1 and CDR2 are SEHNR and FQNEAQ (reference sequence). This CDR3 is 13 amino acids long.

V gene TRBV4-1 combines with J gene TRBJ2-7; the match to TRBD2 covers 14 bases. Germline-derived CDR1 and CDR2 are MGHRA and YSYEKL. V was pared by 0 bases and J by 2 bases, with 12 bases of the junction left unmatched. The length of the CDR3 is 20 residues. The CDR3 region is CASSQDGIGLAGGLAYEQYF. The CDR3 region has the DNA TGCGCCAGCAGCCAAGACGGAATCGGACTAGCGGGAGGTCTCGCCTACGAGCAGTACTTC.

This chain uses TRBV6-5 with TRBJ2-4, with 9 bases aligning to TRBD1. Germline CDR1 and CDR2: MNHEY and SVGAGI. Trimming took 5 bases from V and 7 from J; bases not matched to a gene: 6. This CDR3 has 14 amino acids. The CDR3, as DNA: TGTGCCAGCAGTACACAGGGGGCGCGGAACATTCAGTACTTC. It yields the protein CASSTQGARNIQYF.

CDR3 coding DNA: TGCGCCAGCAGCTTGGCCTTGGCAGGGGTTTACGAGCAGTACTTC. Translated, it gives CASSLALAGVYEQYF. This rearrangement joins TRBV5-1 to TRBJ2-7; D may be TRBD1 (6 bases). Germline CDR1 SGHRS, CDR2 YFSETQ. This CDR3 spans 15 amino acids. Trimming took off 0 bases at V and 4 bases at J, with 14 bases between the two ends.

This clone was observed a single time. The chain joins TRBV28 to TRBJ2-7; the match to TRBD1 covers 9 bases. Trimming removed 3 bases from V and 5 bases from J; junction bases left unmatched: 8. CDR1 and CDR2 from the germline V gene are MDHEN and SYDVKM. This CDR3 comprises 15 residues. The CDR3 here is CASSFPGQGVDEQYF. The CDR3 DNA reads TGTGCCAGCAGTTTTCCGGGACAGGGCGTGGACGAGCAGTACTTC. Supplemented by reference TRBV28 and TRBJ2-7, the full variable domain reads DVKVTQSSRYLVKRTGEKVFLECVQDMDHENMFWYRQDPGLGLRLIYFSYDVKMKEKGDIPEGYSVSREKKERFSLILESASTNQTSMYLCASSFPGQGVDEQYFGPGTRLTVT.

The CDR3 reads CAIRGQGSYEQYF. CDR3 DNA: TGTGCCATCAGGGGACAGGGATCCTACGAGCAGTACTTC. The chain links TRBV10-3 to TRBJ2-7, with 9 bases that match TRBD1. The ends lost 6 bases at V and 1 base at J; junction bases unmatched: 1. Per germline, CDR1 ENHRY and CDR2 SYGVKD. This CDR3 is 13 amino acids long.

The V call is TRBV24-1, the J call TRBJ2-5, with D possibly being TRBD2 (5 bases). Looked up from germline, CDR1 is KGHDR and CDR2 is SFDVKD. Between the trimmed V and J ends, which lost 3 bases and 1 base, there was a span of 14 bases. This CDR3 comprises 16 residues. The CDR3 loop is CATSDPHKSGQETQYF. CDR3 coding DNA: TGTGCCACCAGTGATCCCCATAAGAGCGGCCAAGAGACCCAGTACTTC.

The V and J genes are TRBV1 and TRBJ2-3; the table's D call, TRBD2, has no DNA check behind it. TRBV1 is noted as a pseudogene. The CDR3 runs 16 residues. CDR3 DNA: TGCACCAGCAGCCCCCCGGCTAGCGGGAGCACAGATACGCAGTATTTT. It translates to CTSSPPASGSTDTQYF.

This clone was counted between two and nine times. This chain links TRBV5-1 with TRBJ1-1, with D unresolved. V was clipped by 9 bases and J by 1 base, with 16 bases between them. Germline CDR1 is SGHRS and CDR2 is YFSETQ. This CDR3 region has 14 residues. Written as DNA, the CDR3 is TGCGCCACCTTTTTAACTCCGGGGAACACTGAAGCTTTCTTT. Translating gives CATFLTPGNTEAFF.

The chain has TRBV21-1 and TRBJ2-3; TRBD2, the table's D call, was not compared with the DNA. TRBV21-1 counts as a pseudogene. The CDR3 runs 14 residues. As DNA, the CDR3 is TGTGCCAGCAGGGGCCCGCGGGAGGCAGATACGCAGTATTTT. Translated: CASRGPREADTQYF.

The chain carries TRBV28 and TRBJ2-1; D not resolved. This CDR3 has 15 residues. CDR1 and CDR2 from the germline V gene are MDHEN and SYDVKM. V was cut by 3 bases and J by 8 bases, with 17 bases left in between. CDR3 amino acids: CASSFQLQVRDEQFF. The CDR3 coding sequence is TGTGCCAGCAGTTTCCAGCTCCAAGTACGGGATGAGCAGTTCTTC. Variable domain in full (rest from reference TRBV28 and TRBJ2-1): DVKVTQSSRYLVKRTGEKVFLECVQDMDHENMFWYRQDPGLGLRLIYFSYDVKMKEKGDIPEGYSVSREKKERFSLILESASTNQTSMYLCASSFQLQVRDEQFFGPGTRLTVL.